These 20 T cell receptor beta chains originate from one sample sequenced in a study of T-cell reconstitution after alpha-beta-depleted transplantation in children. Unique molecular identifiers were incorporated into the prepared TCRbeta library. TCRdb ran MiXCR on the PCR reads and lists one entry per CDR3 protein. The sample yields tens of thousands of distinct CDR3 sequences, under 6% seen once. The sequencing used PBMCs, mostly from graft donor cells, collected 60 days after TCRalphabeta/CD19-depleted stem cell transplant. These receptors came from a female patient aged 2-9 years who had a stem cell transplant for aplastic anemia, so the T cells may come from the graft donor.

This clonotype showed up many times. The gene calls are TRBV28 and TRBJ2-2; possibly TRBD2 for D (6 bases). V lost 5 bases, J lost 3 bases, and 13 bases lay in between. Germline V gene sequence: CDR1 MDHEN, CDR2 SYDVKM. The CDR3 runs to 15 residues. The CDR3 reads CASSAGTSYTGELFF. The DNA for the CDR3 is TGTGCCAGCAGTGCAGGGACTTCTTACACCGGGGAGCTGTTTTTT.

A word on this clonotype: This may be a read error: a much more frequent sequence differs by one nucleotide. Because the CDR3 is missing its conserved closing phenylalanine or tryptophan, this is likely a read error. The rearrangement uses TRBV5-1 and TRBJ2-5; unclear D gene. The germline gives CDR1 SGHRS, CDR2 YFSETQ. The CDR3 is 15 amino acids. V was clipped by 1 base and J by 2 bases, with 12 bases between them. The CDR3 region has the DNA TGCGCCAGCAGCTTGTTGCAGACAAAACAAGAGACCCAGTACGTC. Protein product: CASSLLQTKQETQYV.

This clonotype was counted ten times or more. The chain couples TRBV25-1 to TRBJ1-2; the match to TRBD1 covers 9 bases. CDR3 size: 15 residues. Germline V gene sequence: CDR1 MGHDK, CDR2 SYGVNS. Trimming removed 2 bases from V and 5 bases from J; junction bases left unmatched: 6. The CDR3 nucleotides read TGTGCCAGCAGTGAACCGGGACAGGGTCTTTATGGCTACACCTTC. Protein sequence: CASSEPGQGLYGYTF.

This clonotype was seen only a few times. The gene calls are TRBV3-1 and TRBJ2-3; possible D gene TRBD1, 6 bases. The V gene's germline CDR1 is LGHDT and CDR2 YNNKEL (reference sequence). This CDR3 spans 15 amino acids. The ends were cut back, 2 bases at V and 4 bases at J, with 13 bases in the middle. This CDR3 is CASSQLLRGPDTQYF. The CDR3, as DNA: TGTGCCAGCAGCCAATTGCTCAGGGGCCCAGATACGCAGTATTTT.

This clonotype was recorded at least ten times. The rearrangement joins TRBV7-9 to TRBJ2-5, with TRBD2 matching over 11 bases. The ends lost 1 base at V and 2 bases at J; junction bases unmatched: 3. Germline assignment: CDR1 SEHNR and CDR2 FQNEAQ (reference sequence). The CDR3 runs 16 residues. The chain's CDR3 is CASSLGSGREQETQYF. The CDR3 DNA follows: TGTGCCAGCAGCTTAGGTAGCGGGAGGGAACAAGAGACCCAGTACTTC.

This clonotype was recorded many times. The rearrangement links TRBV7-6 to TRBJ2-3; no clear D gene. This CDR3 contains 18 residues. Trimming removed 6 bases at V and 3 bases at J, with 25 bases between. Germline V gives CDR1 SGHVS, CDR2 FNYEAQ. In DNA, the CDR3 is TGTGCCAGCAGTCCCCGGAGCTGGCGAGGAGAGATGACAGATACGCAGTATTTT. Residues: CASSPRSWRGEMTDTQYF.

This clonotype was detected ten times or more. The V and J genes are TRBV6-6 and TRBJ2-4; 8 positions agree with TRBD2. V was pared by 6 bases and J by 0 bases, with 7 bases of the junction left unmatched. The CDR3 contains 16 residues. CDR1 and CDR2 (germline): MNHNY, SVGAGI (reference sequence). In DNA form, the CDR3 reads TGTGCCAGCAGCTTGTTAGCGGGGTTAGCCAAAAACATTCAGTACTTC. This codes for CASSLLAGLAKNIQYF.

This clonotype was picked up many times. This rearrangement joins TRBV7-9 to TRBJ2-5; D gene uncertain. This CDR3 contains 13 residues. Germline-derived CDR1 and CDR2 are SEHNR and FQNEAQ (reference sequence). V was shortened by 4 bases and J by 5 bases, with 11 bases between the two germline ends. The CDR3 is CASSSAYGETQYF. The CDR3 region has the DNA TGTGCCAGCAGCTCGGCCTACGGGGAGACCCAGTACTTC.

This clonotype came up many times. J is TRBJ2-1 and V is TRBV7-8; 11 nucleotides agree with TRBD2. The CDR3 length is 17 residues. CDR1 and CDR2 (germline): SGHVS, FQNEAQ. V was pared by 5 bases and J by 3 bases, with 9 bases of the junction left unmatched. CDR3 nucleotides: TGTGCCAGCAGCCCTAGACCCGGACTAGCGGGCTACAATGAGCAGTTCTTC. As protein: CASSPRPGLAGYNEQFF.

This clonotype was counted at least ten times. The V and J genes are TRBV7-9 and TRBJ1-2; 7 bases are shared with TRBD1. This CDR3 comprises 15 residues. V gave up 3 bases and J gave up 3 bases; unmatched junction bases: 7. Per germline, CDR1 SEHNR and CDR2 FQNEAQ (reference sequence). CDR3 sequence: CASSFPTGWDYGYTF. The CDR3 coding sequence is TGTGCCAGCAGCTTCCCGACAGGGTGGGACTATGGCTACACCTTC.

V usage is TRBV7-8 and J usage is TRBJ1-1; 8 bases align to TRBD1. CDR3 length: 16 amino acids. V lost 3 bases and J lost 3; bases outside the gene matches: 9. Germline CDR1 is SGHVS and CDR2 is FQNEAQ. CDR3 loop: CASSFYQGARDTEAFF. The CDR3 DNA follows: TGTGCCAGCAGCTTTTACCAGGGGGCGAGGGACACTGAAGCTTTCTTT. Full variable domain (outside the CDR3, taken from reference TRBV7-8 and TRBJ1-1): GAGVSQSPRYKVAKRGQDVALRCDPISGHVSLFWYQQALGQGPEFLTYFQNEAQLDKSGLPSDRFFAERPEGSVSTLKIQRTQQEDSAVYLCASSFYQGARDTEAFFGQGTRLTVV.

This clonotype was picked up many times. The chain combines TRBV5-1 with TRBJ2-1, with 9 nucleotides matching TRBD2. The CDR3 loop spans 15 amino acids. Losses at the gene ends were 1 base for V and 5 bases for J; bases not matched to a gene: 4. The V gene's germline CDR1 is SGHRS and CDR2 YFSETQ. The chain's CDR3 is CASSLRASGDNEQFF. The CDR3, as DNA: TGCGCCAGCAGCTTGAGGGCTAGCGGGGACAATGAGCAGTTCTTC. The complete variable domain, with remaining parts taken from reference TRBV5-1 and TRBJ2-1, reads KAGVTQTPRYLIKTRGQQVTLSCSPISGHRSVSWYQQTPGQGLQFLFEYFSETQRNKGNFPGRFSGRQFSNSRSEMNVSTLELGDSALYLCASSLRASGDNEQFFGPGTRLTVL.

This clonotype came up a few times. This sequence joins TRBV7-4 and TRBJ2-1; 14 nucleotides align to TRBD2. The CDR3 runs to 15 residues. Germline CDR1 is SGHVT and CDR2 is SQSDAQ. With 3 bases clipped from V and 8 bases from J, the junction kept 3 bases outside the gene matches. The CDR3 here is CASSLGLAGEDEQFF. The DNA of the CDR3 is TGTGCCAGCAGCTTGGGACTAGCGGGAGAAGATGAGCAGTTCTTC.

This clonotype was seen at least ten times. The chain combines TRBV28 with TRBJ2-3; D gene unclear. CDR1 is MDHEN, CDR2 SYDVKM, per germline. V shed 7 bases and J shed 0 bases, with 11 bases lying between them. The CDR3 has 14 residues. CDR3 bases: TGTGCCAGCATACGGCAGGCGAGCACAGATACGCAGTATTTT. It is translated as CASIRQASTDTQYF.

This clonotype was seen ten or more times. This chain connects TRBV20-1 to TRBJ2-1, with 10 bases matching TRBD2. Germline loops: CDR1 DFQATT, CDR2 SNEGSKA (reference sequence). The CDR3 has 16 amino acids. V lost 0 bases to trimming and J lost 8 bases; unmatched junction nucleotides: 10. The CDR3 DNA is TGCAGTGCTAGAGATTGGGCGAGCGGGAGGGCCTATGAGCAGTTCTTC. It specifies CSARDWASGRAYEQFF.

CDR3 loop: CASRPRGAGGRYTDTQYF. CDR3 nucleotide sequence: TGTGCCAGCAGGCCAAGGGGGGCGGGGGGGAGATACACAGATACGCAGTATTTT. V gene TRBV12-3 or TRBV12-4 combines with J gene TRBJ2-3; the match to TRBD2 covers 9 bases. The CDR3 loop spans 18 amino acids. The junction had 15 bases not matched to a gene; V was cut back by 6 bases and J by 2 bases.

Ten or more counts support this clonotype. V and J are TRBV7-9 and TRBJ2-7, with D uncertain. With 5 bases removed from V and 5 bases from J, the gap between germline ends came to 16 bases. The CDR3 contains 14 residues. In germline, CDR1 is SEHNR, CDR2 FQNEAQ (reference sequence). CDR3 in amino acids: CASSLSVGFHEQYF. The CDR3 DNA reads as TGTGCCAGCAGCCTCTCGGTGGGGTTCCACGAGCAGTACTTC.

This clonotype was picked up many times. The chain employs TRBV28 and TRBJ2-1, with D unresolved. The CDR3 has 13 residues. Per the germline V gene, CDR1 is MDHEN and CDR2 is SYDVKM. Trimming stripped 4 bases from V and 8 bases from J, with 12 bases between. The CDR3 region is CASSSHLLDEQFF. The CDR3 nucleotides are TGTGCCAGCAGTTCCCACCTCCTGGATGAGCAGTTCTTC.

This clonotype came up a few times. This chain connects TRBV7-3 to TRBJ2-7; D could derive from TRBD1 or TRBD2 (6 bases each). CDR3 length: 13 residues. The V and J ends lost 1 base and 7 bases respectively, with 11 bases between them. Germline CDR1 is SGHTA and CDR2 is FQGTGA. In DNA, the CDR3 is TGTGCCAGCAGCTTAAAGGGGGGTTCGGAGCAGTACTTC. The encoded protein is CASSLKGGSEQYF.

At least ten counts were recorded for this clonotype. The CDR3 here is CASSLVVAGGEPDTQYF. The CDR3 DNA follows: TGTGCCAGCAGCTTAGTGGTGGCCGGGGGGGAGCCGGATACGCAGTATTTT. The rearrangement links TRBV7-2 to TRBJ2-3, with 8 positions matching TRBD2. CDR1 SGHTA and CDR2 FQGNSA come from the germline V gene. The CDR3 totals 17 residues. V was clipped by 1 base and J by 6 bases; unmatched bases: 12.